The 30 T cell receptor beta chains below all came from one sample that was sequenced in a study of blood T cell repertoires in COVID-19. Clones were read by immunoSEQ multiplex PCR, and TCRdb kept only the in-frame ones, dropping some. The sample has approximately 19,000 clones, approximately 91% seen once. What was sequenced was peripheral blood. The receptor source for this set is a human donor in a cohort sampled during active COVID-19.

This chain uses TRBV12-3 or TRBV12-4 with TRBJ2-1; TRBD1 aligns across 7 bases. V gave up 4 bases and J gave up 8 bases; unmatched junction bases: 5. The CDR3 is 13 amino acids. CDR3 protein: CASSYRGLDEQFF. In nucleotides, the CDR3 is TGTGCCAGCAGTTACAGGGGTTTGGATGAGCAGTTCTTC.

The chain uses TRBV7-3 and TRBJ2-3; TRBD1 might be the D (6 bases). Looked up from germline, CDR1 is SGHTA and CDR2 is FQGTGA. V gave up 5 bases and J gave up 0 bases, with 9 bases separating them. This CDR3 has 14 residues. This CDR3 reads CASSRGTSTDTQYF. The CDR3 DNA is TGTGCCAGCAGCCGAGGGACAAGCACAGATACGCAGTATTTT.

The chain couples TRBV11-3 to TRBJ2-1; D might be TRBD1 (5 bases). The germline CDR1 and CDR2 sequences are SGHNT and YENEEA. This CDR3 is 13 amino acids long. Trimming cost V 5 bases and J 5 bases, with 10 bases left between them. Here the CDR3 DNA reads TGTGCCAGCAGCATAGGACATCACAATGAGCAGTTCTTC. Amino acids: CASSIGHHNEQFF.

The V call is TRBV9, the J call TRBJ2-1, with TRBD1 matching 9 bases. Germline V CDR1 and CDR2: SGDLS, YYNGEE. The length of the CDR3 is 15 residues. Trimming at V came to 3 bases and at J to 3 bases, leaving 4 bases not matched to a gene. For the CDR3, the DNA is TGTGCCAGCAGCGGGCGGACAGGGGACTACAATGAGCAGTTCTTC. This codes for CASSGRTGDYNEQFF.

CDR3 region: CASSFQRRETQYF. The CDR3 nucleotides read TGTGCCAGCAGCTTCCAGCGGCGGGAGACCCAGTACTTC. This chain links TRBV5-4 with TRBJ2-5, with TRBD2 as a possible D gene (5 bases). Germline V lookup: CDR1 SGHNT, CDR2 YYREEE (reference sequence). The CDR3 extends over 13 amino acids. Trimming removed 2 bases from V and 5 bases from J, with 10 bases in between.

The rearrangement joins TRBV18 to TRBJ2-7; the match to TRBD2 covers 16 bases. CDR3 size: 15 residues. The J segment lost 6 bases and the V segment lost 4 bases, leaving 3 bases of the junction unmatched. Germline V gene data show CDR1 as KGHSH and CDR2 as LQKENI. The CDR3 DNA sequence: TGTGCCAGCTCACGGGGACTAGCGGGAGGGTCCGAGCAGTACTTC. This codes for CASSRGLAGGSEQYF.

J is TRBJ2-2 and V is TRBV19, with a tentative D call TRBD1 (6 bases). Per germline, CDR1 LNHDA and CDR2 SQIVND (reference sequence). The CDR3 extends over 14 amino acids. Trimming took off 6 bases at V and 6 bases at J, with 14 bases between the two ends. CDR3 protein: CASSGTRRAGELFF. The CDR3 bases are TGTGCCAGTAGCGGGACAAGGCGGGCCGGGGAGCTGTTTTTT.

The CDR3, as DNA: TGCGCCAGCAGCTTGCAGGGAACCTACGAGCAGTACTTC. Translated, it gives CASSLQGTYEQYF. The chain employs TRBV5-1 and TRBJ2-7; the D gene is possibly TRBD1 (5 bases). The ends were cut back, 1 base at V and 2 bases at J, with 7 bases in the middle. The CDR3 extends over 13 amino acids. From germline, CDR1 is SGHRS and CDR2 YFSETQ.

The CDR3 bases are TGTGCCTGGAGTGGAGGACAAGAGAACACTGAAGCTTTCTTT. The encoded protein is CAWSGGQENTEAFF. The rearrangement uses TRBV30 and TRBJ1-1; weak D call: TRBD1 (5 bases). CDR1 is GTSNPN and CDR2 is SVGIG in the germline V gene (reference sequence). The germline V and J ends were trimmed by 1 base and 1 base, with 10 bases remaining between them. The CDR3 is 14 amino acids.

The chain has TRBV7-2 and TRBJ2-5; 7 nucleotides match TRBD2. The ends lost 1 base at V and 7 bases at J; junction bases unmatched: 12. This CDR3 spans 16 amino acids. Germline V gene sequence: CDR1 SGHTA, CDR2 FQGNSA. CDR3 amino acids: CASSLVRREQERTQYF. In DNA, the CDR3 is TGTGCCAGCAGCTTAGTTAGGCGGGAGCAAGAGCGGACCCAGTACTTC. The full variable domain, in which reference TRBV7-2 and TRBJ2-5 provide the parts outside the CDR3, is GAGVSQSPSNKVTEKGKDVELRCDPISGHTALYWYRQSLGQGLEFLIYFQGNSAPDKSGLPSDRFSAERTGGSVSTLTIQRTQQEDSAVYLCASSLVRREQERTQYFGPGTRLLVL.

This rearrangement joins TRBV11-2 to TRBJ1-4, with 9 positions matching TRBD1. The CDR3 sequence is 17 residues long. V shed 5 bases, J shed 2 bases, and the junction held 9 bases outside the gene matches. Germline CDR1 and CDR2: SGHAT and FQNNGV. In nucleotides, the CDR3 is TGTGCCAGCAGCATCCGGGACAGGGACACGACTAATGAAAAACTGTTTTTT. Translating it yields CASSIRDRDTTNEKLFF.

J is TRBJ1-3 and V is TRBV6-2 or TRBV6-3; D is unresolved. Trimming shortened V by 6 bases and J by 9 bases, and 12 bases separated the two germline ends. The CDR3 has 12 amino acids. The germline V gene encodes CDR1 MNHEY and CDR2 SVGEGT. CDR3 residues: CASSPGPVTIYF. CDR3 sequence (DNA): TGTGCCAGCAGCCCGGGCCCGGTCACCATATATTTT.

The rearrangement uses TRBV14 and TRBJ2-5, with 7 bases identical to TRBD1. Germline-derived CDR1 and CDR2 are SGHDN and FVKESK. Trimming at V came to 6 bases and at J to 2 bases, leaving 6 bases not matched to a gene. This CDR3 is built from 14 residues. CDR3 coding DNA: TGTGCCAGCAGAAAGACAGGGATTCAAGAGACCCAGTACTTC. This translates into CASRKTGIQETQYF. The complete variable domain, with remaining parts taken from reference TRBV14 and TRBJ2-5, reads EAGVTQFPSHSVIEKGQTVTLRCDPISGHDNLYWYRRVMGKEIKFLLHFVKESKQDESGMPNNRFLAERTGGTYSTLKVQPAELEDSGVYFCASRKTGIQETQYFGPGTRLLVL.

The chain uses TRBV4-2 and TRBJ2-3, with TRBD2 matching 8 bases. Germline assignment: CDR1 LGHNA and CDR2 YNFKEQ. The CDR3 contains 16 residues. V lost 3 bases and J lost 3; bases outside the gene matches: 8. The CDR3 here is CASSQGSGRGTDTQYF. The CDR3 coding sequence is TGTGCCAGCAGCCAGGGAAGCGGGAGAGGGACAGATACGCAGTATTTT.

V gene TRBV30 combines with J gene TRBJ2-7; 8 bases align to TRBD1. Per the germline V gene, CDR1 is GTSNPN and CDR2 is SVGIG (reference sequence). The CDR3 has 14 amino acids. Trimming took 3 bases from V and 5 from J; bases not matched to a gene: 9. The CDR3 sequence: CAWSVTGGKDEQYF. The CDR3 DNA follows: TGTGCCTGGAGCGTAACAGGGGGTAAGGACGAGCAGTACTTC. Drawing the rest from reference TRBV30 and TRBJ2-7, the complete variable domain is SQTIHQWPATLVQPVGSPLSLECTVEGTSNPNLYWYRQAAGRGLQLLFYSVGIGQISSEVPQNLSASRPQDRQFILSSKKLLLSDSGFYLCAWSVTGGKDEQYFGPGTRLTVT.

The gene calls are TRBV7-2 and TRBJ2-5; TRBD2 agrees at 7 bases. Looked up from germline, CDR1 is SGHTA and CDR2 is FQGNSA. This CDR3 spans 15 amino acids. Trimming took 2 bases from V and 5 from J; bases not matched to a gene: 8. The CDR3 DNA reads TGTGCCAGCAGCTTAATGGTTAGGACTAGGGAGACCCAGTACTTC. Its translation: CASSLMVRTRETQYF.

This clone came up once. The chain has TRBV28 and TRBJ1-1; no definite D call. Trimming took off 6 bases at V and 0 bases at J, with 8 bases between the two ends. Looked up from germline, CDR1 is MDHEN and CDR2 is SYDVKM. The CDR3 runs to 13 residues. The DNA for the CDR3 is TGTGCCAGCAGCCGACGGGTGAACACTGAAGCTTTCTTT. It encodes CASSRRVNTEAFF.

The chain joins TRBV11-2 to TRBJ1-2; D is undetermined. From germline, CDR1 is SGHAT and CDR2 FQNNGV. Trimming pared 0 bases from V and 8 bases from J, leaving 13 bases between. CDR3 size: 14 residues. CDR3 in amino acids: CASSLDLADKGYTF. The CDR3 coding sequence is TGTGCCAGCAGCTTAGATCTCGCGGATAAGGGCTACACCTTC.

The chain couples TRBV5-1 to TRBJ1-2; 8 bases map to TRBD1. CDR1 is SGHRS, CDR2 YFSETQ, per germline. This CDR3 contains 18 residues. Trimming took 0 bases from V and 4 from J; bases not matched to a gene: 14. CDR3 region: CASSLAGQGSRITYGYTF. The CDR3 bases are TGCGCCAGCAGCTTGGCTGGACAGGGATCGAGGATAACCTATGGCTACACCTTC.

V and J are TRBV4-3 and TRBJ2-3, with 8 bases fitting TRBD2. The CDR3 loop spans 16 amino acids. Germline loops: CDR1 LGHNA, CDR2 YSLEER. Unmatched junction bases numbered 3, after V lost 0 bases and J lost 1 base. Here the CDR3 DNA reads TGCGCCAGCAGCCAAGAACCTAGCGGGCGCACAGATACGCAGTATTTT. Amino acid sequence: CASSQEPSGRTDTQYF.

The CDR3 here is CASSLRQGMNSPLHF. CDR3 DNA sequence: TGCGCCAGCAGCTTGCGCCAGGGGATGAATTCACCCCTCCACTTT. The chain recombines TRBV5-1 with TRBJ1-6; TRBD1 might be the D (6 bases). V lost 1 base and J lost 7, with 12 bases in between. This CDR3 spans 15 amino acids. Germline V CDR1 and CDR2: SGHRS, YFSETQ.

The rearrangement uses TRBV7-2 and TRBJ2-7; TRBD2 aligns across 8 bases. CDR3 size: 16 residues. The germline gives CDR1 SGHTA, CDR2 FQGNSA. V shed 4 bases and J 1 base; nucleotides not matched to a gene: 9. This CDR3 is CASSSLGGRPSYEQYF. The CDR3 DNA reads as TGTGCCAGCAGCTCCCTTGGCGGGAGGCCTTCCTACGAGCAGTACTTC.

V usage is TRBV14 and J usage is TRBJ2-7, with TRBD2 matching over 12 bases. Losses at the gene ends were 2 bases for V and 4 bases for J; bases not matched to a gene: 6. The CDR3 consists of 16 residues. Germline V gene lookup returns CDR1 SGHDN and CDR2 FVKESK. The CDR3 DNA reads TGTGCCAGCAGCCAAACAGGACTAGCGGGGACTTACGAGCAGTACTTC. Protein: CASSQTGLAGTYEQYF. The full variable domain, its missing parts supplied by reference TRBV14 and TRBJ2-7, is EAGVTQFPSHSVIEKGQTVTLRCDPISGHDNLYWYRRVMGKEIKFLLHFVKESKQDESGMPNNRFLAERTGGTYSTLKVQPAELEDSGVYFCASSQTGLAGTYEQYFGPGTRLTVT.

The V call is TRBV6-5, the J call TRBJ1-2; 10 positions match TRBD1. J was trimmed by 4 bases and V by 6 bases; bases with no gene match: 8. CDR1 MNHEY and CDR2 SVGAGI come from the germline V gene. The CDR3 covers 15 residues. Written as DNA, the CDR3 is TGTGCCAGCAGCTCCTCGGGACAGGGGCTCTATGGCTACACCTTC. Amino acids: CASSSSGQGLYGYTF.

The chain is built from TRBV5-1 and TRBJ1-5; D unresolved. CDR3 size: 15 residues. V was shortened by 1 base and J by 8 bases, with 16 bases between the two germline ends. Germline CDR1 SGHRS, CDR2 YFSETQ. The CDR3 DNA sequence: TGCGCCAGCAGCTTGTTCCCAGGTGAGGAGGAGCCCCAGCATTTT. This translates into CASSLFPGEEEPQHF.

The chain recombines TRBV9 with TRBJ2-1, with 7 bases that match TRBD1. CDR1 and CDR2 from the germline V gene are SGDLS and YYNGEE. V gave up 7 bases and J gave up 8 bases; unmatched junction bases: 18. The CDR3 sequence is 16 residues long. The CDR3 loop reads CASSSGQNRFSDEQFF. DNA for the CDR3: TGTGCCAGCTCCTCGGGACAGAACCGTTTTTCCGATGAGCAGTTCTTC. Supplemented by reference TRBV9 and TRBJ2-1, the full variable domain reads DSGVTQTPKHLITATGQRVTLRCSPRSGDLSVYWYQQSLDQGLQFLIQYYNGEERAKGNILERFSAQQFPDLHSELNLSSLELGDSALYFCASSSGQNRFSDEQFFGPGTRLTVL.

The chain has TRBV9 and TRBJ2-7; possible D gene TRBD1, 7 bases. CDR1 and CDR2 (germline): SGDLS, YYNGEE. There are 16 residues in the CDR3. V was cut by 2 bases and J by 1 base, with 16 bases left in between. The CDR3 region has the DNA TGTGCCAGCAGCGTGGCAGGGGGGTCGAAGTCCTACGAGCAGTACTTC. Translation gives CASSVAGGSKSYEQYF.

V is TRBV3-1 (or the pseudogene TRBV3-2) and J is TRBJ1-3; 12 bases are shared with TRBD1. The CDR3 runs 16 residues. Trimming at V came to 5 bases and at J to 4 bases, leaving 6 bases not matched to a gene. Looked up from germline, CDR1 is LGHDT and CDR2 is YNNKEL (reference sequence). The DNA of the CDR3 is TGTGCCAGCAGCACTCCGGGACAGGGGGCCGGAAACACCATATATTTT. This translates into CASSTPGQGAGNTIYF.

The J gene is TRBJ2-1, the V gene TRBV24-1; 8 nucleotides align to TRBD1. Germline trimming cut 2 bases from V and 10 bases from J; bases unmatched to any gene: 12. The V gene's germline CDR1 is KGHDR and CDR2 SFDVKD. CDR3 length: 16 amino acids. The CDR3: CATSDSGTGSRGEQFF. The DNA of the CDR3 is TGTGCCACCAGTGATTCCGGGACAGGTTCGCGGGGCGAGCAGTTCTTC.

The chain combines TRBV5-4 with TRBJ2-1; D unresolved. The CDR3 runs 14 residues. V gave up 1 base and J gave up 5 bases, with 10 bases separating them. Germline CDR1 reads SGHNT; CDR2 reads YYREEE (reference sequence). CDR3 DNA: TGTGCCAGCAGCTTGCAGCTCGGAGACAATGAGCAGTTCTTC. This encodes CASSLQLGDNEQFF.